One sample yielded the 32 T cell receptor beta chains listed below, sequenced in a study of cytomegalovirus exposure and HLA in healthy donors. This PCR relied on a set of 60 Vbeta primers and 13 Jbeta primers. Profiling relied on immunoSEQ multiplex PCR, and the TCRdb table lists in-frame clones only, not all of them. This table has some 130,000 clones, 75% appearing once. Sequencing was done on a sample of PBMCs. The receptor set was obtained from a man aged 25 to 40 in good health and CMV-seronegative.

The chain joins TRBV18 to TRBJ2-7; weak D call: TRBD1 (5 bases). The CDR3 totals 15 residues. Trimming took 1 base from V and 2 from J, leaving 12 bases between them. CDR1 is KGHSH and CDR2 is LQKENI in the germline V gene. DNA for the CDR3: TGTGCCAGCTCACCACAGGGGAATATCCCCTACGAGCAGTACTTC. This translates into CASSPQGNIPYEQYF.

The chain uses TRBV7-3 and TRBJ2-1; 9 nucleotides line up with TRBD2. Germline-derived CDR1 and CDR2 are SGHTA and FQGTGA. This CDR3 contains 15 residues. Losses at the gene ends were 3 bases for V and 5 bases for J; bases not matched to a gene: 5. DNA of the CDR3: TGTGCCAGCAGCTTTAGCGGGGGCCTAAACAATGAGCAGTTCTTC. Translating it yields CASSFSGGLNNEQFF.

The rearrangement uses TRBV9 and TRBJ2-1, with unresolved D. This CDR3 comprises 15 residues. Germline assignment: CDR1 SGDLS and CDR2 YYNGEE. The V and J ends lost 0 bases and 2 bases respectively, with 9 bases between them. This chain's CDR3 is CASSVAGSTYNEQFF. Here the CDR3 DNA reads TGTGCCAGCAGCGTAGCCGGTAGCACCTACAATGAGCAGTTCTTC.

A few counts support this clone. The chain has TRBV15 and TRBJ2-3; D is possibly TRBD2 (6 bases). Trimming took 5 bases from V and 0 from J, leaving 9 bases between them. Germline V gene sequence: CDR1 LNHNV, CDR2 YYDKDF (reference sequence). There are 14 residues in the CDR3. The CDR3 coding sequence is TGTGCCACCAGCCGGAGCGGGAGCACAGATACGCAGTATTTT. It translates to CATSRSGSTDTQYF.

The V call is TRBV6-6, the J call TRBJ2-2, with TRBD2 as a possible D gene (6 bases). Germline CDR1 and CDR2: MNHNY and SVGAGI (reference sequence). The V gene lost 5 bases and the J gene lost 1 base, with 11 bases spanning the gap. CDR3 length equals 15 residues. The CDR3 nucleotides are TGTGCCAGCAGTCCCTTAGCGGTGAACACCGGGGAGCTGTTTTTT. The encoded protein is CASSPLAVNTGELFF.

J is TRBJ2-3 and V is TRBV10-1, with D possibly matching TRBD2 (6 bases). Trimming left V 2 bases short and J 3 bases short, with 12 bases between. Per germline, CDR1 WNHNN and CDR2 SYGVQD (reference sequence). The CDR3 has 15 residues. CDR3 residues: CASSEGWGRTDTQYF. DNA for the CDR3: TGCGCCAGCAGTGAGGGGTGGGGGAGGACAGATACGCAGTATTTT.

This chain uses TRBV5-4 with TRBJ2-3, with 7 bases that match TRBD1. This CDR3 is built from 16 residues. V lost 4 bases, J lost 0 bases, and 8 bases stayed unmatched. Looked up from germline, CDR1 is SGHNT and CDR2 is YYREEE (reference sequence). The CDR3, as DNA: TGTGCCAGCAGCGCGACCCGGGACAGTAGCACAGATACGCAGTATTTT. This sequence encodes CASSATRDSSTDTQYF.

In its sample, this clone was seen a few times. The chain joins TRBV27 to TRBJ2-2; no clear D gene. Germline-derived CDR1 and CDR2 are MNHEY and SMNVEV (reference sequence). CDR3 length equals 13 residues. Deletions cut 6 bases from V and 6 bases from J, with 11 bases between. The chain's CDR3 is CASSHSIPGELFF. The CDR3 nucleotides read TGTGCCAGCAGCCATAGCATACCCGGGGAGCTGTTTTTT.

The chain employs TRBV10-2 and TRBJ2-4; maybe TRBD2 (5 bases). Germline V CDR1 and CDR2: WSHSY, SAAADI. The CDR3 spans 14 residues. The V end was cut by 4 bases, the J end by 8 bases, with 15 bases between. The CDR3 sequence is CASSAARGSYIQYF. CDR3 sequence (DNA): TGCGCCAGCAGTGCGGCTAGAGGGAGTTACATTCAGTACTTC.

This clone was seen more than once but under ten times. The genes are TRBV11-3 and TRBJ2-5; 8 bases fit TRBD1. V was pared by 3 bases and J by 2 bases, with 2 bases of the junction left unmatched. There are 14 residues in the CDR3. Germline V gene lookup returns CDR1 SGHNT and CDR2 YENEEA. CDR3 region: CASSLNRGQETQYF. CDR3 coding DNA: TGTGCCAGCAGCTTGAACAGGGGGCAAGAGACCCAGTACTTC.

This clone was recorded a few times. The V and J genes are TRBV7-3 and TRBJ2-3, with 10 bases matching TRBD2. V lost 5 bases, J lost 2 bases, and 7 bases stayed unmatched. CDR1 SGHTA and CDR2 FQGTGA come from the germline V gene. CDR3 size: 16 residues. The CDR3 DNA is TGTGCCAGCAGCGAGAGGACTAGCGGCCCCACAGATACGCAGTATTTT. Translated, it gives CASSERTSGPTDTQYF. The whole variable domain, filled in from reference TRBV7-3 and TRBJ2-3, reads GAGVSQTPSNKVTEKGKYVELRCDPISGHTALYWYRQSLGQGPEFLIYFQGTGAADDSGLPNDRFFAVRPEGSVSTLKIQRTERGDSAVYLCASSERTSGPTDTQYFGPGTRLTVL.

This rearrangement joins TRBV7-8 to TRBJ2-7, with 7 bases fitting TRBD1. Germline V gene lookup returns CDR1 SGHVS and CDR2 FQNEAQ. The length of the CDR3 is 14 residues. The ends lost 5 bases at V and 5 bases at J; junction bases unmatched: 9. The CDR3 nucleotides are TGTGCCAGCAGCCCCGACAGGGTCGTCGACGAGCAGTACTTC. Its protein product is CASSPDRVVDEQYF.

In its sample, this clone was seen a few times. The chain couples TRBV5-1 to TRBJ2-7; possible D gene TRBD1, 5 bases. CDR3 length: 13 residues. The V gene lost 4 bases and the J gene lost 3 bases, with 11 bases spanning the gap. The germline V gene has CDR1 SGHRS and CDR2 YFSETQ. CDR3: CASSIPDSYEQYF. The CDR3 region has the DNA TGCGCCAGCAGCATCCCCGACAGCTACGAGCAGTACTTC.

Concerning this clone: Mismatch with germline at one junction end may stem from a read error. V is TRBV7-8 and J is TRBJ1-6; no clear D gene. The CDR3 covers 16 residues. Germline lookup yields CDR1 SGHVS and CDR2 FQNEAQ. The CDR3 DNA reads as TGTGCCAGCAGCTTAACATCGAGACGGACTAATTCCCCCCTCCACTTT. Its translation: CASSLTSRRTNSPLHF.

The J gene is TRBJ2-7, the V gene TRBV28; 9 bases match TRBD1. After removal of 5 bases from V and 7 bases from J, the junction contained 6 bases not matched to a gene. This CDR3 spans 13 amino acids. Germline loops: CDR1 MDHEN, CDR2 SYDVKM. The CDR3 DNA sequence: TGTGCCAGCAGTCAGGACAGGGGTTGGGAGCAGTACTTC. Translating it yields CASSQDRGWEQYF.

This clone is a singleton in its sample. This chain links TRBV19 with TRBJ2-7, with 8 bases that match TRBD1. CDR3 length equals 15 residues. V trimming: 1 base; J trimming: 7 bases; junction bases outside the gene matches: 9. Germline V gene data show CDR1 as LNHDA and CDR2 as SQIVND (reference sequence). The chain's CDR3 is CASSIVPGGLGEQYF. The CDR3 DNA follows: TGTGCCAGTAGTATAGTTCCAGGGGGCCTGGGAGAGCAGTACTTC.

This chain joins TRBV6-6 and TRBJ1-3, with 7 bases lining up with TRBD1. This CDR3 contains 14 residues. The V and J ends lost 4 bases and 0 bases, in that order; junction bases with no gene match: 0. Germline values: CDR1 MNHNY, CDR2 SVGAGI (reference sequence). The CDR3 here is CASSSGGSGNTIYF. The DNA of the CDR3 is TGTGCCAGCAGTTCAGGGGGCTCTGGAAACACCATATATTTT.

The chain uses TRBV29-1 and TRBJ1-4, with a weak D call TRBD1 (5 bases). V was cut by 5 bases and J by 8 bases, with 18 bases left in between. Germline V lookup: CDR1 SQVTM, CDR2 ANQGSEA. The length of the CDR3 is 14 residues. CDR3 nucleotide sequence: TGCAGCGTTACCGACACCGCAAAGGGGGAAAAACTGTTTTTT. Its translation: CSVTDTAKGEKLFF.

V is TRBV29-1 and J is TRBJ2-7, with D perhaps matching TRBD2 (6 bases). CDR1 and CDR2 (germline): SQVTM, ANQGSEA. The CDR3 extends over 15 amino acids. Trimming removed 5 bases at V and 4 bases at J, with 21 bases between. The CDR3 region has the DNA TGCAGCGTTTTCACTAGGAGTAGCGGCAAGTACGAGCAGTACTTC. Amino acid sequence: CSVFTRSSGKYEQYF.

The V gene is TRBV5-6, the J gene TRBJ2-4; D unclear. Trimming took 6 bases from V and 8 from J, leaving 12 bases between them. CDR3 length: 12 amino acids. The germline V gene encodes CDR1 SGHDT and CDR2 YYEEEE. CDR3 sequence reads: CASTNIEDIQYF. CDR3 in DNA: TGTGCCAGCACCAACATCGAAGACATTCAGTACTTC.

The chain is built from TRBV5-1 and TRBJ2-1, with 11 bases that match TRBD1. CDR1 and CDR2 (germline): SGHRS, YFSETQ. The length of the CDR3 is 15 residues. J lost 7 bases, V lost 3 bases, and 6 bases had no gene match. The CDR3 loop reads CASSWGGTGGNEQFF. The CDR3, as DNA: TGCGCCAGCAGCTGGGGCGGGACAGGGGGAAATGAGCAGTTCTTC. The full variable domain, completed using reference TRBV5-1 and TRBJ2-1, is KAGVTQTPRYLIKTRGQQVTLSCSPISGHRSVSWYQQTPGQGLQFLFEYFSETQRNKGNFPGRFSGRQFSNSRSEMNVSTLELGDSALYLCASSWGGTGGNEQFFGPGTRLTVL.

The chain joins TRBV4-1 to TRBJ1-5; 8 bases map to TRBD1. The V gene end was trimmed by 0 bases and the J gene end by 3 bases; junction bases not matched to a gene: 4. The CDR3 runs to 16 residues. The V gene's germline CDR1 is MGHRA and CDR2 YSYEKL. The CDR3 sequence is CASSQEQGAFNQPQHF. In DNA form, the CDR3 reads TGCGCCAGCAGCCAAGAGCAGGGGGCGTTCAATCAGCCCCAGCATTTT.

The V and J genes are TRBV9 and TRBJ1-1, with 9 bases that match TRBD1. This CDR3 has 13 amino acids. V trimming: 4 bases; J trimming: 7 bases; junction bases outside the gene matches: 5. CDR1 is SGDLS, CDR2 YYNGEE, per germline. The CDR3 loop reads CASSLRQGDEAFF. The CDR3 nucleotides are TGTGCCAGCAGCCTCCGACAGGGGGATGAAGCTTTCTTT. The variable domain in full, with the rest retrieved from reference TRBV9 and TRBJ1-1, is DSGVTQTPKHLITATGQRVTLRCSPRSGDLSVYWYQQSLDQGLQFLIQYYNGEERAKGNILERFSAQQFPDLHSELNLSSLELGDSALYFCASSLRQGDEAFFGQGTRLTVV.

This chain links TRBV4-1 with TRBJ1-1, with a weak D call TRBD1 (6 bases). The V end lost 3 bases, the J end lost 1 base, and 12 bases lay between the germline ends. This CDR3 has 15 residues. Germline V CDR1 and CDR2: MGHRA, YSYEKL. The CDR3 reads CASSHREGGNTEAFF. The CDR3, as DNA: TGCGCCAGCAGCCACCGGGAAGGGGGGAACACTGAAGCTTTCTTT.

The chain employs TRBV15 and TRBJ2-1; D possibly corresponds to TRBD1 (6 bases). The CDR3 length is 15 residues. V lost 4 bases, J lost 0 bases, and 10 bases lay in between. Germline V gene data show CDR1 as LNHNV and CDR2 as YYDKDF (reference sequence). CDR3 loop: CATSKGGRSYNEQFF. In DNA, the CDR3 is TGTGCCACCAGCAAAGGGGGTCGCTCCTACAATGAGCAGTTCTTC.

The chain links TRBV7-8 to TRBJ1-5, with TRBD1 identical over 7 bases. There are 18 residues in the CDR3. V was clipped by 3 bases and J by 0 bases; unmatched bases: 11. CDR1 and CDR2 from the germline V gene are SGHVS and FQNEAQ. The CDR3 spells CASSFKPLQGNSNQPQHF. For the CDR3, the DNA is TGTGCCAGCAGCTTCAAACCACTACAGGGGAATAGCAATCAGCCCCAGCATTTT.

This chain joins TRBV4-2 and TRBJ2-1; 8 bases line up with TRBD2. From germline, CDR1 is LGHNA and CDR2 YNFKEQ. The CDR3 is made up of 17 amino acids. V lost 0 bases, J lost 4 bases, and 8 bases stayed unmatched. CDR3 sequence (DNA): TGTGCCAGCAGCCAAGATCTGGGCGGGAGGTCTTACAATGAGCAGTTCTTC. Translated: CASSQDLGGRSYNEQFF.

This clone was seen only once. The gene calls are TRBV7-9 and TRBJ2-1, with TRBD1 identical over 9 bases. V lost 5 bases and J lost 6; bases outside the gene matches: 11. Germline CDR1 SEHNR, CDR2 FQNEAQ (reference sequence). CDR3 size: 16 residues. In nucleotides, the CDR3 is TGTGCCAGCAGCCTTCTCCCGGGACAGGGCGCCAATGAGCAGTTCTTC. Its translation is CASSLLPGQGANEQFF.

The J gene is TRBJ2-7, the V gene TRBV5-6; TRBD1 is a possible D gene (6 bases). The CDR3 consists of 14 residues. Trimming removed 1 base at V and 5 bases at J, with 13 bases between. Germline-derived CDR1 and CDR2 are SGHDT and YYEEEE. DNA of the CDR3: TGTGCCAGCAGCTTGTCTCAGGGGAGACACGAGCAGTACTTC. The encoded protein is CASSLSQGRHEQYF.

The chain recombines TRBV2 with TRBJ2-1; no definite D call. CDR1 and CDR2 (germline): SNHLY, FYNNEI. V dropped 6 bases and J dropped 7 bases, with 13 bases sitting between them. The CDR3 sequence is 13 residues long. The DNA for the CDR3 is TGTGCCAGCAGACAACTAACCGGGAATGAGCAGTTCTTC. This codes for CASRQLTGNEQFF.

About this clone: The sample carries other DNA sequences with the same CDR3. This chain connects TRBV5-4 to TRBJ2-5, with 10 bases that match TRBD2. The CDR3 runs to 19 residues. Germline loops: CDR1 SGHNT, CDR2 YYREEE (reference sequence). V shed 2 bases and J 0 bases; nucleotides not matched to a gene: 13. The chain's CDR3 is CASSFPGGLAGVNQETQYF. The CDR3 DNA reads TGTGCCAGCAGCTTCCCCGGGGGGCTAGCGGGGGTAAACCAAGAGACCCAGTACTTC.

In nucleotides, the CDR3 is TGCGCCAGCAGCCAACCTGGGACAGGGGTCTATGGCTACACCTTC. Its translation: CASSQPGTGVYGYTF. The rearrangement joins TRBV4-1 to TRBJ1-2; 10 bases map to TRBD1. V was pared by 2 bases and J by 4 bases, with 4 bases of the junction left unmatched. Germline CDR1 reads MGHRA; CDR2 reads YSYEKL. The CDR3 length is 15 residues.